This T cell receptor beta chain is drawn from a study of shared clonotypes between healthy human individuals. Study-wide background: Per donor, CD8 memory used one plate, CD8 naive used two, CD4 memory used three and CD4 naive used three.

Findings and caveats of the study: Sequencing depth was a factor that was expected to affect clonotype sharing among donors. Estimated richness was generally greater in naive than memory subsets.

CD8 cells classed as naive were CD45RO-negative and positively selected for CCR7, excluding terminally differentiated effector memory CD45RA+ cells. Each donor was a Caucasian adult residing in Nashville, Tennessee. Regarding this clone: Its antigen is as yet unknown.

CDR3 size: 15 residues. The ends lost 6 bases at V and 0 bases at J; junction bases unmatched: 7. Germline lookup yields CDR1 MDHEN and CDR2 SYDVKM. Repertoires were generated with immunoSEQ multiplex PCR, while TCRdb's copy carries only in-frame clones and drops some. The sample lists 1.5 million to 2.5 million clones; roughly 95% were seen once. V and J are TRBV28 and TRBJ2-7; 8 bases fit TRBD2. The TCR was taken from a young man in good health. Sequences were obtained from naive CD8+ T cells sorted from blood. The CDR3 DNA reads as TGTGCCAGCAGAGTTATAGCGGGAAGCTCCTACGAGCAGTACTTC. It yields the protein CASRVIAGSSYEQYF.